Listed here is a single T cell receptor (delta chain). This clone's antigen is unknown. The protein TCRdb lists belongs to a much larger clone and differs from this DNA's translation at residue 17, which points to a read error; the protein shown is made from the DNA. These data come from a study of delta chains in infants with herpesvirus infections (dated by TCRdb to 2022 to 2023). For the wider study: From birth, the study prospectively followed a Ugandan infant birth cohort to characterize gammadelta T cell responses to primary cytomegalovirus (CMV) infection. A public fetal Vdelta1/Vgamma8 gammadelta TCR clonotype was searched for in infants infected with CMV after birth. Using PBMC, gammadelta TCRs were sequenced for roughly 20 CMV-infected infants, one of whom was congenitally infected, and for seven to nine CMV-uninfected infants who had enough sample available. Infant blood samples fell into approximate age groups of 1.5, 4, 8 and 12 months. Belgian fetal and cord blood gammadelta TCR data that had been published previously were included solely for comparison and were not produced in this cohort.

Findings and caveats that apply to the study as a whole: Limitations noted by the authors included a small sample size and a lack of race- or environment-matched controls, because nearly all Ugandans acquire CMV before adulthood. Of 15 to 20 CMV-infected infants, several carried the public Vdelta1 clonotype: three infants infected postnatally before 120 days of age and the congenitally infected infant. In CMV-uninfected infants, the public clonotype might still exist at levels below the detection limit. The public clonotype was found only at the first time point after infection and was absent in uninfected infants and in those infected after 120 days. Public-clonotype frequency among Vdelta1 cells appeared to correlate inversely with age at infection and decayed rapidly, seemingly not persisting beyond roughly two months.

The CDR3, cysteine through phenylalanine, is 21 amino acids long. CDR3 DNA only is kept here, 63 bases in frame from base 1. The germline V and J ends show losses of 4 bases and 6 bases respectively, and no gene match explains 26 bases of the junction. CDR1 and CDR2, per the germline V gene, are TSWWSYY and QGS. In Kampala, Uganda, pregnant women receiving prenatal care were recruited and their infants were enrolled, and documentation of maternal HIV status was required. Weekly visits were made to families, and infant clinical information, oral swabs and peripheral blood were collected beginning at 6 weeks of age and every 4 months thereafter. Blood was drawn into heparin tubes, and PBMC were separated by Ficoll-Paque density gradient centrifugation and then cryopreserved. Library construction relied on RT-PCR. To generate TCR cDNA, RNA from PBMC was reverse transcribed using SuperScript II together with primers specific for the gamma chain and the delta chain. cDNA was purified with AMPure XP beads, amplified, and indexed with Illumina adapters using the Nextera XT Index Kit. Sequencing of the gammadelta TCR libraries was done on an Illumina MiSeq using a V2 300-cycle kit. The paper's data handling went like this. Using MiXCR v2.1.12, CDR3 sequences were assembled, and reads were mapped onto D, J and V genes obtained from GenBank. VDJtools v1.2.1 was used to analyze the repertoires of the CDR3 clonotypes. TCRdb called clones from the public reads with CATT, and repeated DNA sequences were later combined into one row. It is TCRdb's table, rather than the study itself, that gives the V and J calls and clone size. The sample table records 1,000 to 1,500 delta-chain clones; 33% of these occur just once. Roughly 24% of the sample is in the top ten clones.

The sample consisted of peripheral blood, taken at time point 2 of longitudinal follow-up. Recombination connected TRDV1 to TRDJ1; the junction holds 10 bases that match TRDD3. The origin of this receptor is a human donor who was a Ugandan infant, either HIV-exposed or HIV-unexposed (not recorded which). At the DNA level, the sequence is TGTGCTCTTGGGGGCGGTGTGGCTTCCAATAATTACTGGGGGATCAGCAATAAACTCATCTTT. The encoded protein is CALGGGVASNNYWGISNKLIF.